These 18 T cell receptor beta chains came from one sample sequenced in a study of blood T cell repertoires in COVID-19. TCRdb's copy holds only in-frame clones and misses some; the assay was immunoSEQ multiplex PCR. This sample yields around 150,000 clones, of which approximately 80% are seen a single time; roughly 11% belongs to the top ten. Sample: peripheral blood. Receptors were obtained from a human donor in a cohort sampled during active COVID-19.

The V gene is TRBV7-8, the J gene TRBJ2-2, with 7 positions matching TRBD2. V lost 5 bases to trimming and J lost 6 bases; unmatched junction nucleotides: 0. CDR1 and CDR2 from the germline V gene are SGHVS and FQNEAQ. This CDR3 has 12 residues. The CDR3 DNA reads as TGTGCCAGCAGCCGGGAGGCCGGGGAGCTGTTTTTT. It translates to CASSREAGELFF.

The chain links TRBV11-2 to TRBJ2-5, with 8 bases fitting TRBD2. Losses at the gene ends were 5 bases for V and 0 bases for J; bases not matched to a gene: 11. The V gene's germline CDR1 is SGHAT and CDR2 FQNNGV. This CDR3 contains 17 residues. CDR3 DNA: TGTGCCAGCAGCCAACATAGGACTAGCCGGTACCAAGAGACCCAGTACTTC. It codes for CASSQHRTSRYQETQYF.

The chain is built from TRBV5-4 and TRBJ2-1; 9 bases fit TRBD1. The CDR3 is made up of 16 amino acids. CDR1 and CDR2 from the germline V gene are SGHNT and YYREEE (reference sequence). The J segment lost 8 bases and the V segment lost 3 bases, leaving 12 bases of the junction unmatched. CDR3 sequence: CASSYSGTGTRHEQFF. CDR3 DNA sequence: TGTGCCAGCAGCTACTCCGGGACAGGGACGCGCCATGAGCAGTTCTTC.

The CDR3 DNA is TGTGCCAGCAGCTCTTTAGATACGCAGTATTTT. The encoded protein is CASSSLDTQYF. V is TRBV7-2 and J is TRBJ2-3, with D uncertain. Deletions cut 4 bases from V and 5 bases from J, with 4 bases between. The CDR3 is 11 residues long. CDR1 is SGHTA and CDR2 is FQGNSA in the germline V gene.

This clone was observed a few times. The CDR3 DNA reads TGTGCCAGCAGTTACGCCAGGGGCATTCAAGAGACCCAGTACTTC. As protein: CASSYARGIQETQYF. The V and J genes are TRBV6-5 and TRBJ2-5, with D maybe TRBD1 (6 bases). CDR3 size: 15 residues. Germline assignment: CDR1 MNHEY and CDR2 SVGAGI. Trimming pared 2 bases from V and 2 bases from J, leaving 12 bases between.

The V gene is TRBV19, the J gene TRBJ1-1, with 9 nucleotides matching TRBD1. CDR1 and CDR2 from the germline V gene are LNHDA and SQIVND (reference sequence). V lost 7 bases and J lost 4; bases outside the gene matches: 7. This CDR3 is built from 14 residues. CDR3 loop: CASTQGQGSTEAFF. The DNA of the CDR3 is TGTGCCAGTACACAGGGACAGGGTAGCACTGAAGCTTTCTTT.

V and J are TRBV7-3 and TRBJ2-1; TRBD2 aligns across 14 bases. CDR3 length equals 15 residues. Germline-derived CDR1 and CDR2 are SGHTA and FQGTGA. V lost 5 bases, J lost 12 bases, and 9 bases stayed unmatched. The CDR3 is CASSEGLAGGVRQFF. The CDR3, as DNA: TGTGCCAGCAGCGAAGGACTAGCGGGAGGTGTCCGGCAGTTCTTC.

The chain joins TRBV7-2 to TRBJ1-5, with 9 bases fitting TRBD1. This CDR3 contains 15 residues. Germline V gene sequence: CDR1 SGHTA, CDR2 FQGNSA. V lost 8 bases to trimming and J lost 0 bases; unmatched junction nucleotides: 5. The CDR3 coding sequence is TGTGCCAGCTCCGGACAGGGGTATAGCAATCAGCCCCAGCATTTT. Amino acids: CASSGQGYSNQPQHF.

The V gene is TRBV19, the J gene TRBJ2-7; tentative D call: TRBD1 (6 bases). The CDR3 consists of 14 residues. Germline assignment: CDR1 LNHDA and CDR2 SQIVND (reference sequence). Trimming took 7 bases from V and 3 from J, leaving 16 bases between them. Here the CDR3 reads CASTPGPGVYEQYF. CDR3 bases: TGTGCCAGTACCCCCGGGCCAGGGGTCTACGAGCAGTACTTC.

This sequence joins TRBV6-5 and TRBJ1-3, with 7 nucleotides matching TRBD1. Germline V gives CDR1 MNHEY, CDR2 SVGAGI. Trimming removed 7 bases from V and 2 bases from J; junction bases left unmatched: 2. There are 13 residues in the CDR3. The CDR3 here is CASTGGTGNTIYF. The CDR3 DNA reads TGTGCCAGCACAGGGGGAACTGGAAACACCATATATTTT.

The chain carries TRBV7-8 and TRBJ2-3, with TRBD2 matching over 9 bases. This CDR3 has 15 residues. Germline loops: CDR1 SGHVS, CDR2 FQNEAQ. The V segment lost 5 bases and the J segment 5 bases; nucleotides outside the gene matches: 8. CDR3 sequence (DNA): TGTGCCAGCAGCCACCGGCGGGGGGGGGTAGATACGCAGTATTTT. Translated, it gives CASSHRRGGVDTQYF.

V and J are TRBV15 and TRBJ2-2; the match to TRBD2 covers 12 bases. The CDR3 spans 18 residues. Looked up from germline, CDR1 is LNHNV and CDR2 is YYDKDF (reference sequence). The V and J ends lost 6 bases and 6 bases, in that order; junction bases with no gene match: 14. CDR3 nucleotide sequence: TGTGCCACCAGTAAAGGACTAGCGGGGCCTCGGCGTTCCGGGGAGCTGTTTTTT. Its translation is CATSKGLAGPRRSGELFF.

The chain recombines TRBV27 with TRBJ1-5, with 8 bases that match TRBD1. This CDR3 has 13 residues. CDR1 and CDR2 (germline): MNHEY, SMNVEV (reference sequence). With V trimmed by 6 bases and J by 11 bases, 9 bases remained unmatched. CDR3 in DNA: TGTGCCAGCAGATACAGGGGGAGCAGTGCCCAGCATTTT. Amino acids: CASRYRGSSAQHF.

CDR3 sequence: CASGQGPLNEQYF. The DNA for the CDR3 is TGTGCCAGCGGGCAGGGCCCACTGAACGAGCAGTACTTC. The chain combines TRBV7-3 with TRBJ2-7, with D tentatively TRBD1 (5 bases). The CDR3 spans 13 residues. The ends were cut back, 8 bases at V and 5 bases at J, with 16 bases in the middle. Looked up from germline, CDR1 is SGHTA and CDR2 is FQGTGA.

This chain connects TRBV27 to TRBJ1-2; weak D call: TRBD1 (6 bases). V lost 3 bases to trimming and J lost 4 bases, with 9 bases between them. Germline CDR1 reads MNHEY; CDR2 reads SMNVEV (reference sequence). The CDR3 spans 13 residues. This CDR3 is CASSFGGAYGYTF. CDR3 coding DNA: TGTGCCAGCAGTTTCGGGGGGGCCTATGGCTACACCTTC.

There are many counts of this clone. The CDR3 bases are TGTGCCAGCAGTTACGACGGACTCTATGGCTACACCTTC. Protein product: CASSYDGLYGYTF. This chain joins TRBV6-6 and TRBJ1-2; the D is unclear. The length of the CDR3 is 13 residues. The V gene's germline CDR1 is MNHNY and CDR2 SVGAGI (reference sequence). Trimming took 2 bases from V and 4 from J, leaving 8 bases between them.

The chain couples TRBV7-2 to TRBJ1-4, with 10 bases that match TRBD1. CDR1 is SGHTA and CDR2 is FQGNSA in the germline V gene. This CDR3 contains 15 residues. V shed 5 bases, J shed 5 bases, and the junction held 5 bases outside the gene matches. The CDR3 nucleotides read TGTGCCAGCAGCCTTGGGGACAGGGGAAATGAAAAACTGTTTTTT. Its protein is CASSLGDRGNEKLFF.

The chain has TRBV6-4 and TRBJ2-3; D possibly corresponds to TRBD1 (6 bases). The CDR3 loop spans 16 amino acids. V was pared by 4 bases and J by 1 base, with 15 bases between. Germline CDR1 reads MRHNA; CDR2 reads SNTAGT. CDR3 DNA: TGTGCCAGCAGTGCCTTGGGCAGGGGCGGCACAGATACGCAGTATTTT. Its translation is CASSALGRGGTDTQYF.